A single sample is the source of the 30 T cell receptor beta chains below, sequenced in a study of CD8+ T cells in alopecia areata. The treatment is: oral pan-JAK inhibitor, 5-10 mg twice daily. Investigators isolated RNA and reverse transcribed it into cDNA to act as the sequencing template. Assay: immunoSEQ multiplex PCR; the TCRdb copy retains only in-frame clones and omits some. The sample has about 250,000 clones, 60% seen once. The input for sequencing was CD4+ T cells sorted from blood, taken around week 54, from a patient treated with tofacitinib. The receptors shown here come from a human donor with alopecia areata.

The chain recombines TRBV13 with TRBJ1-3, with D unresolved. The CDR3 totals 17 residues. Looked up from germline, CDR1 is PRHDT and CDR2 is FYEKMQ (reference sequence). V was trimmed by 0 bases and J by 2 bases, leaving 14 bases between them. The CDR3 here is CASSLGEIRLAGNTIYF. The CDR3 DNA reads as TGTGCCAGCAGCTTAGGTGAGATCCGGCTCGCTGGAAACACCATATATTTT.

The chain couples TRBV7-9 to TRBJ2-3; a weak D match, TRBD2 (5 bases). The CDR3 spans 15 residues. CDR1 is SEHNR, CDR2 FQNEAQ, per germline (reference sequence). Trimming removed 5 bases from V and 3 bases from J, with 15 bases in between. CDR3 in DNA: TGTGCCAGCAGCCCCCCCGGCGGGCGGACAGATACGCAGTATTTT. This translates into CASSPPGGRTDTQYF.

The chain couples TRBV7-8 to TRBJ2-7; 7 bases match TRBD1. Unmatched junction bases numbered 12, after V lost 8 bases and J lost 5 bases. This CDR3 has 14 amino acids. The V gene's germline CDR1 is SGHVS and CDR2 FQNEAQ. The CDR3 loop reads CASELRGRGHEQYF. CDR3 bases: TGTGCCAGCGAACTAAGGGGGCGCGGGCACGAGCAGTACTTC.

V gene TRBV7-9 combines with J gene TRBJ2-7, with D possibly TRBD1 on 6 matching bases. V gave up 5 bases and J gave up 6 bases, with 17 bases separating them. The CDR3 has 14 amino acids. From germline, CDR1 is SEHNR and CDR2 FQNEAQ (reference sequence). CDR3: CASSHGQGKGEQYF. The CDR3, as DNA: TGTGCCAGCAGCCATGGGCAGGGGAAGGGCGAGCAGTACTTC.

The J gene is TRBJ1-1, the V gene TRBV29-1; maybe TRBD1 (5 bases). Germline CDR1 reads SQVTM; CDR2 reads ANQGSEA. CDR3 length: 13 residues. Trimming cost V 4 bases and J 8 bases, with 17 bases left between them. In nucleotides, the CDR3 is TGCAGCGTTGCTGACAGACCCGGGGGGGAAGCTTTCTTT. Protein sequence: CSVADRPGGEAFF.

The chain combines TRBV10-3 with TRBJ2-5, with TRBD1 as a possible D gene (6 bases). The CDR3 has 13 amino acids. V gave up 5 bases and J gave up 2 bases, with 9 bases separating them. Looked up from germline, CDR1 is ENHRY and CDR2 is SYGVKD. CDR3 in DNA: TGTGCCATCAGTTACCAGGGGCAAGAGACCCAGTACTTC. This gives the protein CAISYQGQETQYF.

The chain joins TRBV6-5 to TRBJ2-7; 8 bases line up with TRBD1. Germline CDR1 MNHEY, CDR2 SVGAGI. Trimming cost V 2 bases and J 2 bases; bases outside gene matches: 5. The CDR3 length is 15 residues. The CDR3 region is CASSYPGTGTYEQYF. CDR3 nucleotides: TGTGCCAGCAGTTACCCCGGGACAGGAACCTACGAGCAGTACTTC.

This clone appeared a few times. The CDR3 reads CASSVDTVRGNTIYF. The CDR3 region has the DNA TGTGCCAGCAGCGTAGACACAGTGCGTGGAAACACCATATATTTT. The V and J genes are TRBV9 and TRBJ1-3; D uncertain. Looked up from germline, CDR1 is SGDLS and CDR2 is YYNGEE. V was shortened by 0 bases and J by 3 bases, with 10 bases between the two germline ends. The CDR3 is 15 amino acids.

V usage is TRBV9 and J usage is TRBJ1-1; the D gene is possibly TRBD1 (6 bases). This CDR3 spans 13 amino acids. The ends were cut back, 2 bases at V and 9 bases at J, with 14 bases in the middle. Germline loops: CDR1 SGDLS, CDR2 YYNGEE. CDR3 sequence: CASSVPTGQQAFF. The CDR3 DNA reads TGTGCCAGCAGCGTCCCCACGGGACAACAAGCTTTCTTT. Full variable domain (rest looked up from reference TRBV9 and TRBJ1-1): DSGVTQTPKHLITATGQRVTLRCSPRSGDLSVYWYQQSLDQGLQFLIQYYNGEERAKGNILERFSAQQFPDLHSELNLSSLELGDSALYFCASSVPTGQQAFFGQGTRLTVV.

The chain has TRBV5-1 and TRBJ2-3, with TRBD2 matching over 7 bases. Germline CDR1 reads SGHRS; CDR2 reads YFSETQ. The CDR3 is 15 residues long. Trimming at V came to 1 base and at J to 5 bases, leaving 7 bases not matched to a gene. The CDR3 region has the DNA TGCGCCAGCAGCTTGCTACTAGCGACACTAGATACGCAGTATTTT. It is translated as CASSLLLATLDTQYF.

The table lists this clone with a count of one. The chain employs TRBV6-1 and TRBJ2-3; maybe TRBD1 (5 bases). The V end was cut by 2 bases, the J end by 0 bases, with 9 bases between. CDR1 is MNHNS and CDR2 is SASEGT in the germline V gene. The CDR3 is 15 residues long. CDR3 nucleotide sequence: TGTGCCAGCAGTGAATGGGGCAGGAGCACAGATACGCAGTATTTT. It specifies CASSEWGRSTDTQYF.

This clone was counted a few times. The chain couples TRBV4-1 to TRBJ1-6; D unresolved. This CDR3 comprises 14 residues. The V gene's germline CDR1 is MGHRA and CDR2 YSYEKL. V was clipped by 0 bases and J by 7 bases, with 7 bases between them. The CDR3 loop reads CASSQEGRNSPLHF. CDR3 nucleotides: TGCGCCAGCAGCCAAGAGGGCAGAAATTCACCCCTCCACTTT.

The chain couples TRBV5-6 to TRBJ2-5; perhaps TRBD1 as D (6 bases). This CDR3 has 15 residues. CDR1 and CDR2 from the germline V gene are SGHDT and YYEEEE. Trimming left V 3 bases short and J 1 base short, with 13 bases between. The CDR3 region has the DNA TGTGCCAGCAGCTCAGGGTTCAGGGGCCAAGAGACCCAGTACTTC. Translation: CASSSGFRGQETQYF.

The J gene is TRBJ2-3, the V gene TRBV5-6; D remains unclear. Germline V gene sequence: CDR1 SGHDT, CDR2 YYEEEE. The CDR3 has 15 amino acids. V lost 4 bases and J 4 bases, leaving 16 bases between the germline ends. This chain's CDR3 is CASSLGRSGADTQYF. The CDR3 DNA sequence: TGTGCCAGCAGCCTCGGTCGCAGTGGGGCAGATACGCAGTATTTT.

This chain connects TRBV15 to TRBJ1-5, with D possibly TRBD1 on 6 matching bases. CDR1 and CDR2 (germline): LNHNV, YYDKDF (reference sequence). This CDR3 is built from 15 residues. Between the trimmed V and J ends, which lost 0 bases and 8 bases, there was a span of 14 bases. CDR3 coding DNA: TGTGCCACCAGCAGAGATACCAGGGGAGAGGAGCCCCAGCATTTT. Translated, it gives CATSRDTRGEEPQHF.

This chain connects TRBV5-1 to TRBJ2-2; tentatively, D is TRBD1 (5 bases). The CDR3 loop spans 14 amino acids. The V end lost 1 base, the J end lost 4 bases, and 8 bases lay between the germline ends. From germline, CDR1 is SGHRS and CDR2 YFSETQ. The CDR3 spells CASSLSGPTGELFF. The CDR3 bases are TGCGCCAGCAGCTTGTCAGGGCCCACCGGGGAGCTGTTTTTT.

This clone turned up a few times. The chain carries TRBV5-1 and TRBJ2-3; TRBD2 agrees at 7 bases. V was clipped by 0 bases and J by 2 bases; unmatched bases: 3. The CDR3 extends over 15 amino acids. The germline V gene encodes CDR1 SGHRS and CDR2 YFSETQ. The CDR3 protein is CASSLDGTTTDTQYF. The DNA of the CDR3 is TGCGCCAGCAGCTTGGATGGGACTACCACAGATACGCAGTATTTT.

This clone was counted a single time. The V and J genes are TRBV5-6 and TRBJ2-2, with D tentatively TRBD1 or TRBD2 (5 bases each). V was trimmed by 4 bases and J by 8 bases, leaving 15 bases between them. Germline assignment: CDR1 SGHDT and CDR2 YYEEEE. This CDR3 has 14 residues. Written as DNA, the CDR3 is TGTGCCAGCAGCCCCGGGACCTATATGGGGGAGCTGTTTTTT. It encodes CASSPGTYMGELFF.

The chain uses TRBV30 and TRBJ1-6; TRBD1 agrees at 8 bases. CDR1 GTSNPN and CDR2 SVGIG come from the germline V gene (reference sequence). V shed 3 bases and J 7 bases; nucleotides not matched to a gene: 2. This CDR3 has 13 residues. The CDR3 spells CAWRDRENSPLHF. The CDR3 coding sequence is TGTGCCTGGAGGGACAGGGAAAATTCACCCCTCCACTTT.

There are a few counts of this clone. The V gene is TRBV10-2, the J gene TRBJ1-5; no clear D gene. Germline-derived CDR1 and CDR2 are WSHSY and SAAADI. Trimming pared 4 bases from V and 3 bases from J, leaving 10 bases between. This CDR3 region has 14 residues. CDR3 sequence: CASSVQSFNQPQHF. The CDR3 DNA is TGCGCCAGCAGTGTGCAGAGTTTCAATCAGCCCCAGCATTTT.

There are a few counts of this clone. The chain combines TRBV7-2 with TRBJ1-6, with TRBD1 as a possible D gene (6 bases). CDR1 SGHTA and CDR2 FQGNSA come from the germline V gene. The CDR3 covers 14 residues. V was shortened by 5 bases and J by 6 bases, with 11 bases between the two germline ends. CDR3 sequence: CASSLGQINSPLHF. DNA of the CDR3: TGTGCCAGCAGCCTCGGACAGATTAATTCACCCCTCCACTTT.

This clone has just a few counts. V gene TRBV4-1 combines with J gene TRBJ2-1; D is perhaps TRBD1 or TRBD2 (5 bases each). Germline assignment: CDR1 MGHRA and CDR2 YSYEKL. This CDR3 has 12 residues. The V end lost 2 bases, the J end lost 15 bases, and 14 bases lay between the germline ends. The CDR3 nucleotides read TGCGCCAGCAGCCAACCGAGGGGAAGTACGTTCTTC. Translated: CASSQPRGSTFF.

In its sample, this clone was seen once. The rearrangement links TRBV7-9 to TRBJ2-3, with D hard to call. Germline V gene sequence: CDR1 SEHNR, CDR2 FQNEAQ (reference sequence). Trimming left V 1 base short and J 1 base short, with 6 bases between. This CDR3 spans 14 amino acids. The CDR3 sequence is CASSLVSGTDTQYF. The CDR3, as DNA: TGTGCCAGCAGCTTAGTTTCCGGCACAGATACGCAGTATTTT.

The rearrangement uses TRBV25-1 and TRBJ1-6, with 7 bases identical to TRBD1. Germline V gene data show CDR1 as MGHDK and CDR2 as SYGVNS. The ends lost 4 bases at V and 9 bases at J; junction bases unmatched: 9. The length of the CDR3 is 15 residues. For the CDR3, the DNA is TGTGCCAGCAGTGCCCCGACAGGGCTGCCTTCACCCCTCCACTTT. This codes for CASSAPTGLPSPLHF.

The CDR3 reads CSVGATRRTDTQYF. The CDR3 region has the DNA TGCAGCGTAGGGGCGACTCGGCGGACAGATACGCAGTATTTT. The chain has TRBV29-1 and TRBJ2-3; maybe TRBD1 (5 bases). Between the trimmed V and J ends, which lost 6 bases and 3 bases, there was a span of 16 bases. CDR1 and CDR2 (germline): SQVTM, ANQGSEA. The CDR3 length is 14 residues.

This clone was detected once. The CDR3 DNA is TGCAGCGTCGACGGACTCGGCGGAGTAGATACGCAGTATTTT. Protein product: CSVDGLGGVDTQYF. The chain carries TRBV29-1 and TRBJ2-3; tentatively, D is TRBD2 (5 bases). The V gene lost 6 bases and the J gene lost 5 bases, with 18 bases spanning the gap. Germline CDR1 is SQVTM and CDR2 is ANQGSEA. CDR3 length: 14 residues.

This clone occurred once. J is TRBJ1-1 and V is TRBV20-1, with D perhaps TRBD1 (5 bases). The CDR3 totals 11 residues. Trimming removed 6 bases from V and 11 bases from J, with 16 bases in between. From germline, CDR1 is DFQATT and CDR2 SNEGSKA (reference sequence). The chain's CDR3 is CSAEQALGAFF. The CDR3 DNA is TGCAGTGCCGAACAGGCCCTGGGGGCTTTCTTT.

Only a few counts were recorded for this clone. V is TRBV7-8 and J is TRBJ1-5; 8 bases are shared with TRBD1. With 6 bases clipped from V and 4 bases from J, the junction kept 8 bases outside the gene matches. This CDR3 has 15 residues. Germline V gene data show CDR1 as SGHVS and CDR2 as FQNEAQ. Here the CDR3 DNA reads TGTGCCAGCAGAATTGGGACAGGCTTTAATCAGCCCCAGCATTTT. It encodes CASRIGTGFNQPQHF.

This chain connects TRBV5-6 to TRBJ2-3, with TRBD2 matching over 8 bases. After removal of 4 bases from V and 1 base from J, the junction contained 8 bases not matched to a gene. The CDR3 is 16 amino acids. Germline values: CDR1 SGHDT, CDR2 YYEEEE. CDR3 nucleotides: TGTGCCAGCAGCCGCCCCACACTAGCGGGCACAGATACGCAGTATTTT. It specifies CASSRPTLAGTDTQYF.

The chain uses TRBV29-1 and TRBJ1-1; 8 bases map to TRBD1. Per germline, CDR1 SQVTM and CDR2 ANQGSEA. This CDR3 spans 16 amino acids. After removal of 7 bases from V and 5 bases from J, the junction contained 18 bases not matched to a gene. The CDR3: CSAGTAPGQAGTEAFF. CDR3 DNA sequence: TGCAGCGCCGGGACCGCCCCGGGACAGGCGGGGACTGAAGCTTTCTTT.